This T cell receptor (beta chain) originates from a study of shared clonotypes between healthy human individuals (TCRdb year 2020). General notes on the study: A couple of women and a few men aged 18 to 49 years were included in the cohort. Per donor, three plates each were used for CD4 naive and CD4 memory, two for CD8 naive, and one for CD8 memory. Blood TCR repertoires of five healthy adults were deeply sequenced to estimate repertoire size and the extent of clonotype sharing between individuals. Different laboratories and diverse techniques were used to prepare libraries and sequence TCR repertoires, to increase sequencing depth and limit assay-specific biases. Between about 0.8 and 9 billion PBMCs per donor were obtained by leukapheresis.

TCR CDR3 regions were amplified from genomic DNA by multiplex PCR using the deep immunoSEQ assay. For each cell subset, the extracted genomic DNA was distributed evenly across all wells of several immunoSEQ 96-well plates, and each plate served as one replicate. For sorted subsets, roughly 200 ng of genomic DNA, equivalent to some 33,000 T cell genomes, went into each replicate PCR. Purified libraries were measured with a Qubit 3.0 fluorometer, size-checked on a Bioanalyzer 2100, and measured again with the KAPA Library Quantification kit. A separate single-read 150-cycle Illumina NextSeq 550 flow cell was used to sequence each immunoSEQ 96-well plate. For the original study's pipeline: Because the immunoSEQ output held only junctional sequences and lacked quality scores, the filtering could not match the filtering applied to full-length reads. To assign V/J genes and CDR3, sequences were annotated using PyIR, a Python wrapper for IgBLAST v1.9, with IMGT germline references. Reads were removed for weak V/J assignments (E-value above 1e-6), missing CDR3, stop codons, out-of-frame junctions, or ambiguous translated residues. V3J clonotypes were defined as sequences sharing an identical inferred V gene, J gene, and CDR3 amino acid sequence. The percentage overlap between two repertoires was calculated by dividing the number of shared unique clonotypes by the size of the smaller repertoire. Three approaches were used to assess repertoire richness: RTK rarefaction, the Chao1 estimator, and Recon v2.1 estimates of unobserved clonotypes. For all TCRbeta clonotypes obtained by the gDNA method from a handful of donors, generation probabilities were computed with OLGA. Here the immuneACCESS table is served through TCRdb, limited to in-frame sequences with V and J called. Missing clones are a known gap in these copies; in checked studies unresolved V genes cover under half, and the rest lacks a known reason. That table is the source of V, J and clone size, and D and trimming were worked out from the DNA. The sample table holds roughly 1 million clones, of which about 84% were seen once. Of the sample, under 0.6% falls within the top ten clones.

From V the trimming removes 3 bases and from J it removes 2 bases, while the gene matches leave 3 bases of the junction unaccounted for. The germline V gene yields MNHNS for CDR1 and SASEGT for CDR2. Including the terminal cysteine and phenylalanine, the CDR3 comprises 14 residues. Only the CDR3 DNA stays, 42 bases, in frame from base 1. What the research found in general, with its limitations: Larger estimated clonotype richness was generally found for naive subsets than for memory subsets. Because the study included a small number of donors, the genetic and exposure-history diversity represented was limited. Sampling was limited to blood, and TCR repertoires in tissue likely differ from TCR repertoires in blood. When several donors were compared, the shared fraction of clonotypes was about 5% for naive CD4, 3% to 4% for naive CD8, 2% to 2.5% for memory CD4, and 0.4% for memory CD8. Pairwise subsampling indicated that sequencing depth was expected to affect the degree of clonotype sharing among donors. Clonotypes shared by all four sorted-subset donors showed higher generation probabilities than non-shared clonotypes. Incomplete sequencing was indicated by rarefaction of sorted-subset datasets, despite the large sequencing depth.

The donors were healthy, HIV-negative adults with no recently reported acute infections or vaccinations. Only Caucasian adults living in Nashville, Tennessee, USA were represented among the donors. CD4+ T cells were enriched by magnetic negative selection, after which naive cells were positively selected on CD45RA and the negative fraction was taken as the memory subset. Blood was obtained by leukapheresis, after which PBMCs were separated by Ficoll-Histopaque density gradient centrifugation and cryopreserved in liquid nitrogen vapor phase. Purity and quantity of every magnetically sorted T cell population were checked by analytical flow cytometry. Genomic DNA was isolated from every sorted fraction and measured by UV absorbance on a Nanodrop 2000c. Remarks on this clone: This clone's antigen is unknown. Base qualities were left out, and no much larger clone turns up one base away.

This receptor chain uses TRBV6-1 and TRBJ1-2; 7 of the junction bases match TRBD1. The sample was memory CD4+ T cells from PBMCs. The cell subset or site label of this sample denotes: CD45RA-negative fraction. This receptor was identified in a man between 18 and 29 years old in good health. Some clones in this sample may be carry-over from other donors' samples. Read as DNA, the sequence is TGTGCCAGCAGTGAGCAGGGACAGAACTATGGCTACACCTTC. This encodes CASSEQGQNYGYTF.